The entry below gives a single T cell receptor (beta chain) sequence along with its context. Using immunoSEQ multiplex PCR, the repertoire was profiled, and TCRdb retains in-frame clones only, with some absent. The sample carries around 260,000 clones, approximately 89% recorded once. Germline-derived CDR1 and CDR2 are MNHEY and SMNVEV (reference sequence). This CDR3 has 14 amino acids. V lost 2 bases, J lost 7 bases, and 5 bases stayed unmatched. This record belongs to a study of blood T cell repertoires in COVID-19. The sample comprised peripheral blood. This clonotype was sampled from a woman in her forties or fifties with acute or convalescent COVID-19. The rearrangement uses TRBV27 and TRBJ2-1, with 7 bases matching TRBD1. The CDR3 region is CASSLRSGGNEQFF. CDR3 sequence (DNA): TGTGCCAGCAGTTTACGTTCAGGGGGAAATGAGCAGTTCTTC.